The rows below give T cell receptor beta chains drawn from one sample of a study of blood T cell repertoires in COVID-19. Assay: immunoSEQ multiplex PCR; the TCRdb copy retains only in-frame clones and omits some. Found here are some 220,000 clones, approximately 81% of them singletons; the top ten hold around 18%. Sequencing was performed on peripheral blood. These receptors originate from a woman older than 75 with active or convalescent COVID-19. Both conserved end residues are part of each CDR3. Fields, in order: J gene, CDR3 length, D gene, V gene, clone size, CDR3 DNA, CDR3 protein. A D gene is named only where the DNA matches it firmly. Expanded clones are given a class, and other clones once, few, many or no size at all.

TRBJ2-3	14	TRBD2	TRBV10-3	NA	TGTGCCACGCGACTAGCGGGGAGCACAGATACGCAGTATTTT	CATRLAGSTDTQYF
TRBJ2-2	16	NA	TRBV7-9	NA	TGTGCCAGCAGCCCACCGGAGCGGGCCACCACCGGGGAGCTGTTTTTT	CASSPPERATTGELFF
TRBJ1-3	16	NA	TRBV10-3	NA	TGTGCCATCAGTGAACCACAGGGCGGCTCTGGAAACACCATATATTTT	CAISEPQGGSGNTIYF
TRBJ2-5	15	NA	TRBV25-1	NA	TGTGCCAGCAGTGTTGACGGGGGGCGCAGGGAGACCCAGTACTTC	CASSVDGGRRETQYF
TRBJ1-5	16	TRBD1	TRBV27	NA	TGTGCCAGCAGTACCCAGACAGGGGACGGCAATCAGCCCCAGCATTTT	CASSTQTGDGNQPQHF
TRBJ2-2	13	NA	TRBV6-5	NA	TGTGCCAGCAGGTGGACAGCCACCGGGGAGCTGTTTTTT	CASRWTATGELFF
TRBJ1-6	15	TRBD1	TRBV7-6	NA	TGTGCCAGCAGCTCAAAGACAGGGGGTAGTTCACCCCTCCACTTT	CASSSKTGGSSPLHF
TRBJ2-3	19	TRBD2	TRBV2	NA	TGTGCCAGCACTCCCCTCCTGACTAGCGGGGGCTTTAGGACAGATACGCAGTATTTT	CASTPLLTSGGFRTDTQYF
TRBJ2-2	15	NA	TRBV20-1	once	TGCAGTGCTAGTGTTCCAGGTGGGAACACCGGGGAGCTGTTTTTT	CSASVPGGNTGELFF
TRBJ2-1	14	TRBD2	TRBV5-1	NA	TGCGCCAGCAGCGGCGGGGGGCCTTACAATGAGCAGTTCTTC	CASSGGGPYNEQFF
TRBJ2-1	14	TRBD2	TRBV10-3	NA	TGTGCCATCTCCGGGACTAGCGGAGACAATGAGCAGTTCTTC	CAISGTSGDNEQFF
TRBJ1-1	13	TRBD1	TRBV6-6	NA	TGTGCCAGCACAGACAGGGTAGGGACTGAAGCTTTCTTT	CASTDRVGTEAFF
TRBJ2-1	15	NA	TRBV3-1/TRBV3-2	NA	TGTGCCAGCAGCCATTCGGGGGTCAATTACAATGAGCAGTTCTTC	CASSHSGVNYNEQFF
TRBJ1-4	15	NA	TRBV18	NA	TGTGCCAGCTCACCACTGCGAGGGGGGGATGAAAAACTGTTTTTT	CASSPLRGGDEKLFF
TRBJ1-6	16	TRBD1	TRBV27	NA	TGTGCCAGCAGTGTAGAACCGGGACAGGGAAATTCACCCCTCCACTTT	CASSVEPGQGNSPLHF
TRBJ1-4	16	NA	TRBV9	NA	TGTGCCAGCAGCGTAGGTCCGGACAGAAACAATGAAAAACTGTTTTTT	CASSVGPDRNNEKLFF
TRBJ2-7	15	TRBD1	TRBV4-1	few	TGCGCCAGCAGCCACCGGACAGGAGCCTCCTACGAGCAGTACTTC	CASSHRTGASYEQYF
TRBJ1-6	15	TRBD1	TRBV5-4	NA	TGTGCCAGCAGCTTGGGCCGGGACAGAGGTTCACCCCTCCACTTT	CASSLGRDRGSPLHF
TRBJ2-5	14	NA	TRBV7-9	NA	TGTGCCAGCAGCTTAGAACAGGGTCGAGAGACCCAGTACTTC	CASSLEQGRETQYF
TRBJ1-1	13	NA	TRBV4-1	NA	TGCGCCAGCAGTGAAATTCGCGGAACTCAAGCTTTCTTT	CASSEIRGTQAFF
TRBJ2-1	15	TRBD2	TRBV9	NA	TGTGCCAGCAGCGTAGCGAGCGGGGCCAACAATGAGCAGTTCTTC	CASSVASGANNEQFF
TRBJ1-3	18	TRBD1	TRBV6-2/TRBV6-3	NA	TGTGCCAGCAGTTACGACATGGACAGGTACTACCAAGGAAACACCATATATTTT	CASSYDMDRYYQGNTIYF
TRBJ1-4	15	NA	TRBV6-5	NA	TGTGCCAGCAGCCAAAACAGCTTTTCTAATGAAAAACTGTTTTTT	CASSQNSFSNEKLFF
TRBJ2-5	15	TRBD1	TRBV7-9	few	TGTGCCAGCAGCTGGGGACAGGGGGCTTTAGAGACCCAGTACTTC	CASSWGQGALETQYF
TRBJ1-2	13	NA	TRBV18	NA	TGTGCCAGCTCACCGGGCAGTCGGAATGGCTACACCTTC	CASSPGSRNGYTF
TRBJ1-3	15	NA	TRBV18	NA	TGTGCCAGCTCACCAAACAAAGGGGCTGGAAACACCATATATTTT	CASSPNKGAGNTIYF
TRBJ1-1	14	NA	TRBV9	NA	TGTGCCAGCAGCGTAGCATTATGGGGGGCTGAAGCTTTCTTT	CASSVALWGAEAFF
TRBJ2-2	18	NA	TRBV11-2	NA	TGTGCCAGCAGCTCACGTCGTAATAGCGTTCGGGGTACCGGGGAGCTGTTTTTT	CASSSRRNSVRGTGELFF
TRBJ2-1	15	TRBD2	TRBV14	NA	TGTGCCAGCAGCAAGAATCTAGCGGGAGGAAATGAGCAGTTCTTC	CASSKNLAGGNEQFF
TRBJ1-2	14	NA	TRBV4-3	NA	TGCGCCAGCAGCCAAGATGCGGCTACCTATGGCTACACCTTC	CASSQDAATYGYTF
TRBJ1-6	15	NA	TRBV3-1/TRBV3-2	NA	TGTGCCAGCAGCCTAAGGGGGGGCTCGAATTCACCCCTCCACTTT	CASSLRGGSNSPLHF
TRBJ2-6	14	NA	TRBV28	NA	TGTGCCAGCGTTGAGAAAACTGGGGCCAACGTCCTGACTTTC	CASVEKTGANVLTF
TRBJ1-1	14	TRBD1	TRBV6-2/TRBV6-3	NA	TGTGCCAGCAGTTATGGAGGGGACAGGGTTGAAGCTTTCTTT	CASSYGGDRVEAFF
TRBJ2-1	15	NA	TRBV5-1	NA	TGCGCCAGCAGCTTGGTGACTAAGGACTACAATGAGCAGTTCTTC	CASSLVTKDYNEQFF
TRBJ2-3	15	NA	TRBV5-4	NA	TGTGCCAGCAGCCGGCGGGCGGGTATCACAGATACGCAGTATTTT	CASSRRAGITDTQYF
TRBJ1-5	14	TRBD1	TRBV2	NA	TGTGCCAGCAGCCTCGGGACAGGGGGTCAGCCCCAGCATTTT	CASSLGTGGQPQHF
TRBJ1-3	13	NA	TRBV3-1/TRBV3-2	few	TGTGCCAGCAGCCGGACAGCTGGAAACACCATATATTTT	CASSRTAGNTIYF
TRBJ2-7	17	TRBD2	TRBV4-3	NA	TGCGCCAGCAGCCAAGGGGTCTCGGGACTAGCGTCCTACGAGCAGTACTTC	CASSQGVSGLASYEQYF
TRBJ2-4	14	NA	TRBV6-6	NA	TGTGCCAGCAGTCCCGGACTAGCCAAAAACATTCAGTACTTC	CASSPGLAKNIQYF
TRBJ1-6	15	NA	TRBV5-5	NA	TGTGCCAGCAGCCGGAGCGGGGATTATAATTCACCCCTCCACTTT	CASSRSGDYNSPLHF
TRBJ1-5	16	TRBD1	TRBV2	NA	TGTGCCAGCACCCTATTGGGGCAGGGGGCGATTCAGCCCCAGCATTTT	CASTLLGQGAIQPQHF
TRBJ1-1	15	TRBD1	TRBV6-5	NA	TGTGCCAGCAGTTATGAGGGGGCCGGGAAGACTGAAGCTTTCTTT	CASSYEGAGKTEAFF
TRBJ1-5	15	NA	TRBV5-6	NA	TGTGCCAGCAGCTGGGGGGGGAGTGTTAATCAGCCCCAGCATTTT	CASSWGGSVNQPQHF
TRBJ2-7	13	TRBD2	TRBV7-8	NA	TGTGCCAGCAGCCTTGCGGGGGAGGACGAGCAGTACTTC	CASSLAGEDEQYF
TRBJ2-1	15	TRBD2	TRBV7-2	once	TGTGCCAGCAGCGAATGGGCTAGCGGGGACAATGAGCAGTTCTTC	CASSEWASGDNEQFF
TRBJ1-1	15	TRBD1	TRBV7-8	NA	TGTGCCAGCAGCTCGGGACAGGGTGGGACCACTGAAGCTTTCTTT	CASSSGQGGTTEAFF
TRBJ2-7	11	NA	TRBV3-1/TRBV3-2	NA	TGTGCCAGCAGCCAGAGGAACGAGCAGTACTTC	CASSQRNEQYF
TRBJ1-1	13	NA	TRBV2	once	TGTGCCAGCAGAACCGACACGAACACTGAAGCTTTCTTT	CASRTDTNTEAFF
TRBJ1-2	14	NA	TRBV2	once	TGTGCCATCAAAGGACAGTATGCTAACTATGGCTACACCTTC	CAIKGQYANYGYTF
TRBJ1-1	10	NA	TRBV30	NA	TGTGCCTGCGGTAACACTGAAGCTTTCTTT	CACGNTEAFF
TRBJ1-5	15	TRBD1	TRBV16	NA	TGTGCCAGCAGCCAACAGGGGGGTGGAAATCAGCCCCAGCATTTT	CASSQQGGGNQPQHF
TRBJ2-7	17	TRBD2	TRBV5-1	NA	TGCGCCAGCAGCTTTGGCTTGCGGGGGGACTTCTCCTACGAGCAGTACTTC	CASSFGLRGDFSYEQYF
TRBJ2-3	14	TRBD2	TRBV28	NA	TGTGCCAGCAGTCCCGCGGGGGGGAGGGATACGCAGTATTTT	CASSPAGGRDTQYF
TRBJ2-5	14	NA	TRBV3-1/TRBV3-2	once	TGTGCCAGCATTCCGGTGGGCTACGTAGGGACCCAGTACTTC	CASIPVGYVGTQYF
TRBJ1-2	12	TRBD1	TRBV24-1	NA	TGTGCCACCAGTGAGACAGGGTATGGCTACACCTTC	CATSETGYGYTF
TRBJ2-1	16	TRBD1	TRBV6-5	NA	TGTGCCAGCAGTTACTCGAACAGGGGCACCTACAATGAGCAGTTCTTC	CASSYSNRGTYNEQFF
TRBJ1-3	16	TRBD1	TRBV6-1	NA	TGTGCCAGCAGTGACGCGGGACAGATCTCTGGAAACACCATATATTTT	CASSDAGQISGNTIYF
TRBJ1-2	15	NA	TRBV7-6	NA	TGTGCCAGCAGCCTAGGGGGACACAACAGTTATGGCTACACCTTC	CASSLGGHNSYGYTF
TRBJ2-5	16	TRBD1	TRBV18	NA	TGTGCCAGCTCCGGGGACAGGGGGTTGTACCAAGAGACCCAGTACTTC	CASSGDRGLYQETQYF
TRBJ1-3	16	NA	TRBV5-1	NA	TGCGCCAGCAGCTTGGCGGGTGGAGACTCTGGAAACACCATATATTTT	CASSLAGGDSGNTIYF